These 27 T cell receptor beta chains originate from one sample sequenced in a study of T cells expressing NK-cell markers. TCRdb reprocessed the 5' RACE reads, with one entry per CDR3 protein and no DNA. This listing includes roughly 380,000 distinct CDR3 sequences. The sequencing input was blood T cells: a sorted CD56 or NKG2C T cell subset, CD4+ or CD8+ T cells, or bulk PBMC T cells (not recorded which). These receptors came from a man aged 18 to 69 in good health.

V usage is TRBV3-1 and J usage is TRBJ2-7; TCRdb indicates TRBD1, and absent DNA this call remains unverified. This CDR3 has 16 residues. Germline V lookup: CDR1 LGHDT, CDR2 YNNKEL (reference sequence). Here the CDR3 reads CASSPQVGTDTYEQYF.

This chain's CDR3 is CASSQEDRVESPLHF. J is TRBJ1-6 and V is TRBV4-2; TCRdb designates TRBD1, a call that cannot be tested without DNA. The CDR3 covers 15 residues. The germline CDR1 and CDR2 sequences are LGHNA and YNFKEQ.

The genes are TRBV5-1 and TRBJ2-5; TCRdb designates TRBD1, a call that cannot be tested without DNA. The CDR3 runs to 14 residues. Germline V lookup: CDR1 SGHRS, CDR2 YFSETQ. The CDR3: CASSFGTHPETQYF.

The chain combines TRBV5-1 with TRBJ2-3; there is no DNA to check the TCRdb D call of TRBD1. The length of the CDR3 is 13 residues. Germline V gives CDR1 SGHRS, CDR2 YFSETQ. CDR3 residues: CASSPEQGATQYF. The variable domain in full, with the rest retrieved from reference TRBV5-1 and TRBJ2-3, is KAGVTQTPRYLIKTRGQQVTLSCSPISGHRSVSWYQQTPGQGLQFLFEYFSETQRNKGNFPGRFSGRQFSNSRSEMNVSTLELGDSALYLCASSPEQGATQYFGPGTRLTVL.

The V gene is TRBV14, the J gene TRBJ2-2; TCRdb gives TRBD1 as the D gene, but with no DNA this cannot be confirmed. The CDR3 runs to 15 residues. From germline, CDR1 is SGHDN and CDR2 FVKESK. The CDR3 protein is CASSRRSSGAGELFF.

The chain joins TRBV3-1 to TRBJ2-5. There are 15 residues in the CDR3. CDR1 LGHDT and CDR2 YNNKEL come from the germline V gene (reference sequence). The CDR3 sequence is CASSQDLVSQETQYF.

J is TRBJ2-3 and V is TRBV9; TCRdb lists TRBD1, though no DNA is available to test this call. From germline, CDR1 is SGDLS and CDR2 YYNGEE. This CDR3 has 14 amino acids. The CDR3 reads CASSWTGDTDTQYF.

CDR3 region: CSARPGQGATRRSYNEQFF. The chain combines TRBV20-1 with TRBJ2-1; without DNA, the TCRdb call of TRBD1 cannot be checked. This CDR3 region has 19 residues. Germline loops: CDR1 DFQATT, CDR2 SNEGSKA (reference sequence).

The rearrangement links TRBV5-1 to TRBJ2-7; TCRdb names TRBD2, which stays unverified in the absence of DNA. The CDR3 covers 15 residues. Germline CDR1 SGHRS, CDR2 YFSETQ. CDR3 loop: CASKRGLAGSYEQYF.

The chain is built from TRBV6-1 and TRBJ2-1; absent DNA, TCRdb's TRBD1 call cannot be checked. The CDR3 is 16 residues long. The germline gives CDR1 MNHNS, CDR2 SASEGT. The CDR3 spells CASGDRRTGSYNEQFF.

The rearrangement joins TRBV20-1 to TRBJ2-2; TCRdb's D call, TRBD1, is unchecked because there is no DNA. Looked up from germline, CDR1 is DFQATT and CDR2 is SNEGSKA (reference sequence). The CDR3 covers 13 residues. The CDR3 loop reads CSASRHLTGELFF.

The rearrangement joins TRBV7-8 to TRBJ2-1. CDR1 is SGHVS, CDR2 FQNEAQ, per germline. The CDR3 is 13 residues long. The CDR3 loop reads CATSRVSHNEQFF. Combining the CDR3 with reference TRBV7-8 and TRBJ2-1 gives the whole variable domain GAGVSQSPRYKVAKRGQDVALRCDPISGHVSLFWYQQALGQGPEFLTYFQNEAQLDKSGLPSDRFFAERPEGSVSTLKIQRTQQEDSAVYLCATSRVSHNEQFFGPGTRLTVL.

V is TRBV18 and J is TRBJ2-1; TCRdb returns TRBD1, unconfirmable since there is no DNA. The CDR3 runs 15 residues. CDR1 and CDR2 (germline): KGHSH, LQKENI. The CDR3: CASSQTGGASNEQFF.

The chain combines TRBV15 with TRBJ2-4; TCRdb's assignment of TRBD1 cannot be checked, as there is no DNA. The CDR3 spans 13 residues. The germline V gene has CDR1 LNHNV and CDR2 YYDKDF (reference sequence). The CDR3 region is CATSRGPGNIQYF. The entire variable domain, with the rest obtained from reference TRBV15 and TRBJ2-4, is as follows: DAMVIQNPRYQVTQFGKPVTLSCSQTLNHNVMYWYQQKSSQAPKLLFHYYDKDFNNEADTPDNFQSRRPNTSFCFLDIRSPGLGDTAMYLCATSRGPGNIQYFGAGTRLSVL.

The chain employs TRBV7-3 and TRBJ2-3; TCRdb designates TRBD2, a call that cannot be tested without DNA. Germline CDR1 and CDR2: SGHTA and FQGTGA. The CDR3 length is 18 residues. CDR3 protein: CASSLRVKASGSTDTQYF. The full variable domain, in which reference TRBV7-3 and TRBJ2-3 provide the parts outside the CDR3, is GAGVSQTPSNKVTEKGKYVELRCDPISGHTALYWYRQSLGQGPEFLIYFQGTGAADDSGLPNDRFFAVRPEGSVSTLKIQRTERGDSAVYLCASSLRVKASGSTDTQYFGPGTRLTVL.

The chain couples TRBV4-1 to TRBJ2-2; TCRdb names TRBD2, which stays unverified in the absence of DNA. This CDR3 has 20 residues. Germline-derived CDR1 and CDR2 are MGHRA and YSYEKL. The CDR3 is CASSQLARLAGGTNTGELFF.

V gene TRBV5-1 combines with J gene TRBJ2-1. The germline V gene encodes CDR1 SGHRS and CDR2 YFSETQ. The CDR3 runs to 15 residues. CDR3 sequence: CASRNAGSSYNEQFF. Full variable domain (rest looked up from reference TRBV5-1 and TRBJ2-1): KAGVTQTPRYLIKTRGQQVTLSCSPISGHRSVSWYQQTPGQGLQFLFEYFSETQRNKGNFPGRFSGRQFSNSRSEMNVSTLELGDSALYLCASRNAGSSYNEQFFGPGTRLTVL.

This chain uses TRBV6-5 with TRBJ1-6. Germline CDR1 MNHEY, CDR2 SVGAGI. The CDR3 sequence is 15 residues long. The CDR3 reads CASSYSGRPNSPLHF.

The gene calls are TRBV7-9 and TRBJ2-6; lacking DNA, the TRBD2 call made by TCRdb goes unchecked. This CDR3 is 15 amino acids long. Germline CDR1 reads SEHNR; CDR2 reads FQNEAQ (reference sequence). CDR3: CASSLSPSMANVLTF.

The rearrangement uses TRBV2 and TRBJ1-3. The CDR3 is made up of 14 amino acids. Germline V gene data show CDR1 as SNHLY and CDR2 as FYNNEI. CDR3 sequence reads: CASKLTDSGNTIYF.

The V gene is TRBV12-3 or TRBV12-4, the J gene TRBJ1-1; TCRdb lists TRBD1, though no DNA is available to test this call. This CDR3 contains 15 residues. The CDR3 region is CASSPRTGQNTEAFF.

This chain links TRBV2 with TRBJ2-3; the D gene TCRdb calls, TRBD2, cannot be checked with no DNA. The CDR3 spans 12 residues. In germline, CDR1 is SNHLY, CDR2 FYNNEI. This chain's CDR3 is CASRRTLDTQYF.

The chain recombines TRBV18 with TRBJ2-1; lacking DNA, the TRBD2 call made by TCRdb goes unchecked. The CDR3 loop spans 16 amino acids. Germline assignment: CDR1 KGHSH and CDR2 LQKENI. CDR3 sequence: CASSPLLRRVYNEQFF.

The rearrangement links TRBV5-1 to TRBJ2-3; TCRdb designates TRBD2, a call that cannot be tested without DNA. Germline V gives CDR1 SGHRS, CDR2 YFSETQ. This CDR3 comprises 15 residues. The CDR3 loop is CASELAGQSGDTQYF. Variable domain in full (rest from reference TRBV5-1 and TRBJ2-3): KAGVTQTPRYLIKTRGQQVTLSCSPISGHRSVSWYQQTPGQGLQFLFEYFSETQRNKGNFPGRFSGRQFSNSRSEMNVSTLELGDSALYLCASELAGQSGDTQYFGPGTRLTVL.

V is TRBV20-1 and J is TRBJ2-5; TCRdb lists TRBD2, though no DNA is available to test this call. Germline CDR1 DFQATT, CDR2 SNEGSKA (reference sequence). This CDR3 comprises 15 residues. The chain's CDR3 is CSARLKRANQETQYF.

V and J are TRBV5-1 and TRBJ1-2; TCRdb returns TRBD1, unconfirmable since there is no DNA. The germline V gene has CDR1 SGHRS and CDR2 YFSETQ. The CDR3 is 16 amino acids. This CDR3 reads CASSLTPGQSPYGYTF.

V and J are TRBV7-6 and TRBJ2-2. The germline V gene has CDR1 SGHVS and CDR2 FNYEAQ. This CDR3 region has 12 residues. The CDR3 here is CASRKNTGELFF.